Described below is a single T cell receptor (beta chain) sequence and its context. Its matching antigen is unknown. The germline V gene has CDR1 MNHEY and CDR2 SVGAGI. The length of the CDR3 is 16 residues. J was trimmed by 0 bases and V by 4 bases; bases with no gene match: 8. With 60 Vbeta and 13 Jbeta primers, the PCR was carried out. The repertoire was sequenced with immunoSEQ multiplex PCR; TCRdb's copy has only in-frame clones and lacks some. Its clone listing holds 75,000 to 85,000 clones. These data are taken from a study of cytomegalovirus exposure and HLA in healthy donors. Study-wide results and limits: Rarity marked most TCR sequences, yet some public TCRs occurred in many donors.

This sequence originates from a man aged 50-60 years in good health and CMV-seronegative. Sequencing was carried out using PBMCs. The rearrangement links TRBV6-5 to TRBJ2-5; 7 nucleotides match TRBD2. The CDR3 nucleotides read TGTGCCAGCAGTTCCCGACTAGCTGGGTACCAAGAGACCCAGTACTTC. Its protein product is CASSSRLAGYQETQYF.